This is a list of T cell receptor beta chains from one sample in a study of T cell changes during pregnancy in multiple sclerosis. Data came from immunoSEQ multiplex PCR; TCRdb stores just in-frame clones and leaves some out. Counted here are roughly 61,000 clones, around nine tenths occurring once; the ten biggest clones make up over 3%. Sequenced here: peripheral blood, sampled in the first trimester of pregnancy. These receptor sequences come from a female donor in good health, enrolled as a control in a pregnancy study. CDR3s include the opening cysteine and the closing phenylalanine or tryptophan. D genes are given only for firm matches. A row's size may be missing; if present it is once, few, many or a size class.

cdr3_aa cdr3_nt j_call clone_size v_call d_call
CATAAGGQGYTF TGTGCCACGGCGGCAGGGGGCCAGGGCTACACCTTC TRBJ1-2 - TRBV25-1 TRBD1
CASHPGLAGYEQYF TGTGCCAGCCACCCGGGACTAGCGGGCTACGAGCAGTACTTC TRBJ2-7 - TRBV7-9 TRBD2
CASSFAGGGYEQYF TGTGCCAGCAGCTTCGCGGGGGGCGGGTACGAGCAGTACTTC TRBJ2-7 - TRBV7-2 TRBD2
CASSQEGGDLGEKLFF TGCGCCAGCAGCCAAGAGGGCGGGGATCTTGGTGAAAAACTGTTTTTT TRBJ1-4 - TRBV4-1 -
CASSHGGMGNTEAFF TGTGCCAGCAGCCATGGGGGGATGGGGAACACTGAAGCTTTCTTT TRBJ1-1 - TRBV13 -
CASSQVSGAIEEQYF TGCGCCAGCAGCCAAGTCAGCGGGGCTATCGAAGAGCAGTACTTC TRBJ2-7 - TRBV4-3 TRBD2
CASSLRGIGFYEQYF TGTGCCAGCAGCTTACGAGGGATAGGCTTCTACGAGCAGTACTTC TRBJ2-7 once TRBV7-2 -
CASSVSVSYNEQFF TGTGCCAGTAGTGTCAGCGTCTCCTACAATGAGCAGTTCTTC TRBJ2-1 - TRBV19 -
CATASRVYEKLFF TGTGCCACCGCCTCCAGGGTTTATGAAAAACTGTTTTTT TRBJ1-4 - TRBV19 -
CASSIAPYREAGELFF TGTGCCAGTAGTATTGCTCCGTACAGGGAAGCCGGGGAGCTGTTTTTT TRBJ2-2 - TRBV19 -
CASSLGLLYEQYF TGTGCCAGCAGCCTGGGACTACTTTACGAGCAGTACTTC TRBJ2-7 - TRBV14 TRBD2
CASSLGTGPYEQYF TGTGCCAGCAGCTTAGGTACAGGGCCTTACGAGCAGTACTTC TRBJ2-7 - TRBV7-2 -
CASSHTGWETQYF TGTGCCAGCAGCCACACAGGGTGGGAGACCCAGTACTTC TRBJ2-5 - TRBV14 -
CASSDSAGNQHYEQYF TGTGCCAGCAGTGACTCGGCGGGGAATCAACACTACGAGCAGTACTTC TRBJ2-7 - TRBV6-4 -
CASSLLNSYNEQFF TGTGCCAGCAGCTTACTTAACAGCTACAATGAGCAGTTCTTC TRBJ2-1 - TRBV7-2 -